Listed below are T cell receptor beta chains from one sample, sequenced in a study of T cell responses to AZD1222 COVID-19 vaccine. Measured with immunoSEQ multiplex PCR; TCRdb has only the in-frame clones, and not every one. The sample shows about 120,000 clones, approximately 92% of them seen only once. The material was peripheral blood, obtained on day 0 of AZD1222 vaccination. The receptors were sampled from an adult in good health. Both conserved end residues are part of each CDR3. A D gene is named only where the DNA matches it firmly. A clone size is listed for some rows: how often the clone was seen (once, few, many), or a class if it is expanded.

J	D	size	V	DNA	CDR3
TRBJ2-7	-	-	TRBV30	TGTGCCTGGAGTGCATTGACAGAGCTCGGGGAGCAGTACTTC	CAWSALTELGEQYF
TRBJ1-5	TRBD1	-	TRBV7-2	TGTGCCAGCAGCCCCAGGACAGGGGGGTTTCCCAATCAGCCCCAGCATTTT	CASSPRTGGFPNQPQHF
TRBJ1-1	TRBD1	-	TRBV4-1	TGCGCCAGCAGCCGGACCCGGGACAGTCTAAATGAAGCTTTCTTT	CASSRTRDSLNEAFF
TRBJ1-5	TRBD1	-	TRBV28	TGTGCCAGCAGCGACAGGGGGCCCAATCAGCCCCAGCATTTT	CASSDRGPNQPQHF
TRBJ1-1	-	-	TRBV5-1	TGCGCCAGCAGCTTGGCAGCTGGGGACACTGAAGCTTTCTTT	CASSLAAGDTEAFF
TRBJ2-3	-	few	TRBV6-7	TGTGCCAGCCGAGGGACGGAACAAGATACGCAGTATTTT	CASRGTEQDTQYF
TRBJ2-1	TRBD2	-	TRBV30	TGTGCCTGGAGTGTACGGCTAGCGGGGTACAATGAGCAGTTCTTC	CAWSVRLAGYNEQFF
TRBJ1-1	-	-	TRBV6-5	TGTGCCAGCAGTTACGCTCAGGGAAACACTGAAGCTTTCTTT	CASSYAQGNTEAFF
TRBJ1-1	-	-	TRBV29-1	TGCAGCGTCAAGACACAAAACACTGAAGCTTTCTTT	CSVKTQNTEAFF
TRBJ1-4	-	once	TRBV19	TGTGCCTCATGGGGGGGTGAAAAACTGTTTTTT	CASWGGEKLFF
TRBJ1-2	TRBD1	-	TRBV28	TGTGCCAGCAGTGAGCCCAGGGGGTCTGGGAGTGGTGGCTACACCTTC	CASSEPRGSGSGGYTF
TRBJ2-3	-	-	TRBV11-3	TGTGCCAGCAGCATCGGGATCTCTTTGGGCACAGATACGCAGTATTTT	CASSIGISLGTDTQYF
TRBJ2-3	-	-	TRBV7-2	TGTGCCAGCAGCCGAGGCGGGGGCTCGCAGTATTTT	CASSRGGGSQYF
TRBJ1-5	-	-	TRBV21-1	TGTGCCAGCAGCAAAGAGTCAAGGGCAAATCAGCCCCAGCATTTT	CASSKESRANQPQHF
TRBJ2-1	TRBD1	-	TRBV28	TGTGCCAGCAGTTTATGGACAGGGGGTAACAATGAGCAGTTCTTC	CASSLWTGGNNEQFF
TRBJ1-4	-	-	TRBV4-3	TGCGCCAGCAGCCCGCGGGGGAATAATGAAGAAAAACTGTTTTTT	CASSPRGNNEEKLFF
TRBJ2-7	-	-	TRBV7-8	TGTGCCAGCAGCTTAGGTCGGCGACTTCTGGCAGGTTACGAGCAGTACTTC	CASSLGRRLLAGYEQYF
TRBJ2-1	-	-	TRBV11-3	TGTGCCAGCAGCTTAGCGGGACCCACCCGAAATGAGCAGTTCTTC	CASSLAGPTRNEQFF
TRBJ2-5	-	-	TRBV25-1	TGTGCCAGCAGTGTGGGTTCCGAGACCCAGTACTTC	CASSVGSETQYF
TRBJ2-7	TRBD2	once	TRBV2	TGTGCCAGCAGCCCAGGTCGGACTAGCTTGGGCGAGCAGTACTTC	CASSPGRTSLGEQYF
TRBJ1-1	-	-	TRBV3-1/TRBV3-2	TGTGCCAGCAGCCGCACAAGGGTAACTTCTGAAGCTTTCTTT	CASSRTRVTSEAFF
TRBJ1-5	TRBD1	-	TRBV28	TGTGCCAGCACACGGGACAGGGGACAGCCCCAGCATTTT	CASTRDRGQPQHF
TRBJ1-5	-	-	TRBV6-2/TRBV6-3	TGTGCCAGCAGTTACTTCGGTTCGACAGGTAATCAGCCCCAGCATTTT	CASSYFGSTGNQPQHF
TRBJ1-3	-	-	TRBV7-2	TGTGCCAGCAGACTACGGAGTGAAAACACCATATATTTT	CASRLRSENTIYF
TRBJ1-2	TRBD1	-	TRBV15	TGCGCCACCAGCAGAGAACAGGGGGCAGGTGGCTACACCTTC	CATSREQGAGGYTF
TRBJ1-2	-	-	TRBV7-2	TGTGCCAGCAGCTTATGGGAGAGAAATGGCTACACCTTC	CASSLWERNGYTF
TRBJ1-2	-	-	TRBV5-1	TGCGCCAGCAGCTTGGAGGTGTACTATGGCTACACCTTC	CASSLEVYYGYTF
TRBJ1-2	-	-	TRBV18	TGTGCCAGCTCACCTGATATAAACAACTATGGCTACACCTTC	CASSPDINNYGYTF
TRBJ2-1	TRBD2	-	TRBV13	TGTGCCAGCAACTCAATGACGGGGGGGCGATACAATGAGCAGTTCTTC	CASNSMTGGRYNEQFF
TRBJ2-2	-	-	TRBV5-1	TGCGCCAGCAGCTTGGGCAGGGAATGGACCGGGGAGCTGTTTTTT	CASSLGREWTGELFF
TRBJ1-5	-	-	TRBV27	TGTGCCAGCTGTCCAGGGACTAGCAATCAGCCCCAGCATTTT	CASCPGTSNQPQHF
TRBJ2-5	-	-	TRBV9	TGTGCCAGCTCCGAGGGTGAAAAAACTCAAGAGACCCAGTACTTC	CASSEGEKTQETQYF
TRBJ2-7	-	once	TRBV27	TGTGCCAGCAGTCCACAGGTCGCCTACGAGCAGTACTTC	CASSPQVAYEQYF
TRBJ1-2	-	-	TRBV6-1	TGTGCCAGCAGTCTTGACGGTGGAGGCTATGGCTACACCTTC	CASSLDGGGYGYTF
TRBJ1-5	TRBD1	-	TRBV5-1	TGCGCCAGCAGCTCAACAGGGGGACCTCAGCCCCAGCATTTT	CASSSTGGPQPQHF
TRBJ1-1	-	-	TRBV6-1	TGTGCCAGCAGTGAGAAGGCTGGATCTGAAGCTTTCTTT	CASSEKAGSEAFF
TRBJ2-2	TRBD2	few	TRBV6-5	TGTGCCAGCAGTTATAAAGGGACTAGTAACACCGGGGAGCTGTTTTTT	CASSYKGTSNTGELFF
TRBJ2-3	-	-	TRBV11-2	TGTGCCAGCAGCTTAGTAGGGGCAGGGATCACAGATACGCAGTATTTT	CASSLVGAGITDTQYF
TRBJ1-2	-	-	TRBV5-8	TGTGCCAGCAGCTTGGGACGGGGCCGGGGCTACACCTTC	CASSLGRGRGYTF
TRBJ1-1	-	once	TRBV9	TGTGCCAGCAGCGTAGCTGGGGGGGAAGGCACTGAAGCTTTCTTT	CASSVAGGEGTEAFF
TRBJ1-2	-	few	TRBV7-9	TGTGCCAGCAGCTTCGGACAGACAAAACTGTATGGCTACACCTTC	CASSFGQTKLYGYTF
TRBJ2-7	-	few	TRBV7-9	TGTGCCAGCAGCCCAAACCACGTAGGGTTGAACGAGCAGTACTTC	CASSPNHVGLNEQYF
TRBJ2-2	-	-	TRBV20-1	TGCAGTGCTAGTCCCATCGACAGGACCGGGGAGCTGTTTTTT	CSASPIDRTGELFF
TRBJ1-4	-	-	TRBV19	TGTGCCACCCGGCTCGGTGGTCGGGGAAGTGAAAAACTGTTTTTT	CATRLGGRGSEKLFF
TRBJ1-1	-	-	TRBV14	TGTGCCAGCAGCCCGCACGGGTTATCGGCTTTCTTT	CASSPHGLSAFF
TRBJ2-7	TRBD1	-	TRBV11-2	TGTGCCAGCAGCCCACAGAGCGGGTCCGGGACAGGGAGGCAGTACTTC	CASSPQSGSGTGRQYF
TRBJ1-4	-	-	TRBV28	TGTGCCAGCAGTCCTCACGAAGCTAATGAAAAACTGTTTTTT	CASSPHEANEKLFF
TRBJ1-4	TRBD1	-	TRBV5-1	TGCGCCAGCAGCTCGACAGGGACGGCTAATGAAAAACTGTTTTTT	CASSSTGTANEKLFF
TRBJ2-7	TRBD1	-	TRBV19	TGTGCCAGTAGTATAGACGGGACAGGGGGACTCGAGCAGTACTTC	CASSIDGTGGLEQYF
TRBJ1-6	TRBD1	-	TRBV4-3	TGCGCCAGCAGCCACCTTGGACAGGGCTCACCCCTCCACTTT	CASSHLGQGSPLHF
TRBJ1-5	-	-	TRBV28	TGTGCCAGCAAACTCGAGGGGGATAGCAATCAGCCCCAGCATTTT	CASKLEGDSNQPQHF
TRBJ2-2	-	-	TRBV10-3	TGTGCCATCAGTGAGGCTAGGGGGACTTCCACCGGGGAGCTGTTTTTT	CAISEARGTSTGELFF
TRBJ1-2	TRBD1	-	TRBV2	TGTGCCAGCAGCGTCCGGGACAGGGATGGCTACACCTTC	CASSVRDRDGYTF
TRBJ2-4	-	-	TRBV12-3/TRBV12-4	TGTGCCAGCAGCCTTGGACGGATTCAGTACTTC	CASSLGRIQYF
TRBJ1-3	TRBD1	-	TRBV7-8	TGTGCCACGCAGGGGGCTTCTGGAAACACCATATATTTT	CATQGASGNTIYF